One sample yielded the 26 T cell receptor beta chains listed below, sequenced in a study of blood T cell repertoires in COVID-19. Assay: immunoSEQ multiplex PCR; the TCRdb copy retains only in-frame clones and omits some. The sample contains fewer than 250,000 clones, about 82% of which appear only once. Material: PBMCs or T cells enriched from blood (not recorded which). These receptors came from a woman in her 50s who had recovered from COVID-19.

The chain links TRBV5-6 to TRBJ1-5; D not resolved. The germline gives CDR1 SGHDT, CDR2 YYEEEE. V lost 2 bases to trimming and J lost 0 bases, with 12 bases between them. There are 16 residues in the CDR3. CDR3 nucleotide sequence: TGTGCCAGCAGCTTAGCTACAGACTATAGCAATCAGCCCCAGCATTTT. The encoded protein is CASSLATDYSNQPQHF.

This rearrangement joins TRBV11-1 to TRBJ1-3; unclear D gene. The CDR3 is made up of 14 amino acids. Between the trimmed V and J ends, which lost 5 bases and 0 bases, there was a span of 8 bases. The germline V gene encodes CDR1 SGHAT and CDR2 FQDESV (reference sequence). CDR3 coding DNA: TGTGCCAGCAGCCGAGAAAGCTCTGGAAACACCATATATTTT. It specifies CASSRESSGNTIYF.

This sequence joins TRBV20-1 and TRBJ2-3; D remains ambiguous. This CDR3 region has 11 residues. Germline CDR1 reads DFQATT; CDR2 reads SNEGSKA (reference sequence). Deletions cut 3 bases from V and 2 bases from J, with 3 bases between. The CDR3 DNA reads as TGCAGTGCTAGGGCCACAGATACGCAGTATTTT. Translating gives CSARATDTQYF.

The J gene is TRBJ1-2, the V gene TRBV24-1; no definite D call. The germline V gene encodes CDR1 KGHDR and CDR2 SFDVKD. The CDR3 is made up of 14 amino acids. V lost 0 bases and J 2 bases, leaving 6 bases between the germline ends. CDR3 sequence: CATSDLTKNYGYTF. The CDR3 region has the DNA TGTGCCACCAGTGATTTGACAAAAAACTATGGCTACACCTTC.

The V call is TRBV7-2, the J call TRBJ2-5, with D possibly TRBD2 on 6 matching bases. V was shortened by 3 bases and J by 5 bases, with 19 bases between the two germline ends. In germline, CDR1 is SGHTA, CDR2 FQGNSA. The CDR3 spans 16 residues. The CDR3 sequence is CASSFYWDFLTETQYF. In nucleotides, the CDR3 is TGTGCCAGCAGCTTTTATTGGGACTTCTTAACGGAGACCCAGTACTTC.

This rearrangement joins TRBV7-9 to TRBJ1-2; maybe TRBD1 (5 bases). This CDR3 contains 15 residues. Trimming cost V 1 base and J 4 bases, with 13 bases left between them. CDR1 is SEHNR and CDR2 is FQNEAQ in the germline V gene (reference sequence). This CDR3 is CASSLGGGTPYGYTF. DNA for the CDR3: TGTGCCAGCAGCTTAGGGGGCGGGACGCCCTATGGCTACACCTTC.

V usage is TRBV7-2 and J usage is TRBJ1-5, with 9 bases aligning to TRBD1. The CDR3 contains 15 residues. V shed 5 bases, J shed 6 bases, and the junction held 8 bases outside the gene matches. The germline V gene has CDR1 SGHTA and CDR2 FQGNSA. The CDR3 is CASSPRRDRVQPQHF. The CDR3 bases are TGTGCCAGCAGCCCAAGACGGGACAGGGTTCAGCCCCAGCATTTT.

V gene TRBV5-1 combines with J gene TRBJ1-2; possible D gene TRBD1, 6 bases. This CDR3 is built from 15 residues. Trimming stripped 0 bases from V and 8 bases from J, with 17 bases between. Looked up from germline, CDR1 is SGHRS and CDR2 is YFSETQ. The CDR3 sequence: CASSLEGQGIRGYTF. The DNA for the CDR3 is TGCGCCAGCAGCTTGGAAGGGCAGGGGATTCGAGGCTACACCTTC.

This clone was detected only a few times. The gene calls are TRBV30 and TRBJ1-6, with 10 bases matching TRBD1. Germline lookup yields CDR1 GTSNPN and CDR2 SVGIG (reference sequence). V lost 7 bases, J lost 8 bases, and 8 bases stayed unmatched. The length of the CDR3 is 14 residues. CDR3 in amino acids: CAYRGGTGDSPLHF. The CDR3 coding sequence is TGTGCCTATAGGGGAGGGACAGGGGATTCACCCCTCCACTTT.

This chain uses TRBV4-3 with TRBJ2-7; the match to TRBD1 covers 10 bases. There are 15 residues in the CDR3. Germline V lookup: CDR1 LGHNA, CDR2 YSLEER. V dropped 1 base and J dropped 4; count of bases not matched to a gene: 4. The CDR3 here is CASSQGGGQGYEQYF. The DNA for the CDR3 is TGCGCCAGCAGCCAAGGGGGGGGACAGGGGTACGAGCAGTACTTC.

The gene calls are TRBV5-4 and TRBJ2-7; the match to TRBD1 covers 10 bases. The CDR3 sequence is 16 residues long. Germline V gene data show CDR1 as SGHNT and CDR2 as YYREEE (reference sequence). V lost 0 bases, J lost 2 bases, and 5 bases stayed unmatched. The CDR3 DNA follows: TGTGCCAGCAGCTTGGGTGGGACAGGGGCACCCTACGAGCAGTACTTC. The encoded protein is CASSLGGTGAPYEQYF.

V gene TRBV2 combines with J gene TRBJ2-2; D may be TRBD1 (5 bases). Germline V gene sequence: CDR1 SNHLY, CDR2 FYNNEI. The V gene lost 1 base and the J gene lost 4 bases, with 7 bases spanning the gap. The CDR3 has 14 residues. The CDR3 region has the DNA TGTGCCAGCAGTGAAGAGGGGCGCACCGGGGAGCTGTTTTTT. It is translated as CASSEEGRTGELFF.

This clone was picked up many times. The rearrangement uses TRBV30 and TRBJ1-1; D may be TRBD1 (6 bases). The CDR3 totals 13 residues. Germline V CDR1 and CDR2: GTSNPN, SVGIG (reference sequence). The V gene lost 2 bases and the J gene lost 1 base, with 8 bases spanning the gap. CDR3 in amino acids: CAWSTGRNTEAFF. The CDR3 DNA follows: TGTGCCTGGAGTACAGGGAGGAACACTGAAGCTTTCTTT.

This sequence joins TRBV27 and TRBJ2-5; TRBD1 is a possible D gene (6 bases). The CDR3 contains 14 residues. The V end was cut by 5 bases, the J end by 3 bases, with 13 bases between. Per the germline V gene, CDR1 is MNHEY and CDR2 is SMNVEV (reference sequence). CDR3 in DNA: TGTGCCAGCAGTATCTACGAGGGGGAAGAGACCCAGTACTTC. It yields the protein CASSIYEGEETQYF.

The chain is built from TRBV2 and TRBJ1-5; D possibly corresponds to TRBD1 (5 bases). V gave up 7 bases and J gave up 0 bases, with 7 bases separating them. Looked up from germline, CDR1 is SNHLY and CDR2 is FYNNEI. This CDR3 comprises 13 residues. The CDR3 nucleotides read TGTGCCAGCAACCAGGGTAGCAATCAGCCCCAGCATTTT. It codes for CASNQGSNQPQHF.

This CDR3 reads CASSYAALPAYTF. In DNA, the CDR3 is TGTGCCAGCAGTTACGCAGCCTTACCAGCGTACACCTTC. The chain links TRBV6-2 or TRBV6-3 to TRBJ1-2; no firm D call. The ends were cut back, 2 bases at V and 11 bases at J, with 15 bases in the middle. Germline CDR1 MNHEY, CDR2 SVGEGT. The CDR3 loop spans 13 amino acids.

The chain joins TRBV2 to TRBJ1-4; possible D gene TRBD1, 5 bases. The CDR3 covers 15 residues. CDR1 and CDR2 from the germline V gene are SNHLY and FYNNEI. Trimming took off 4 bases at V and 4 bases at J, with 13 bases between the two ends. This CDR3 is CASSGSGRSNEKLFF. Here the CDR3 DNA reads TGTGCCAGCAGTGGGTCAGGGAGGAGTAATGAAAAACTGTTTTTT.

This chain joins TRBV2 and TRBJ2-1, with unresolved D. V lost 10 bases and J lost 2, with 15 bases in between. From germline, CDR1 is SNHLY and CDR2 FYNNEI. The CDR3 extends over 14 amino acids. This chain's CDR3 is CATAQRLAYNEQFF. The CDR3, as DNA: TGTGCCACCGCCCAGCGTCTAGCCTACAATGAGCAGTTCTTC.

This chain uses TRBV19 with TRBJ1-2, with D tentatively TRBD1 (6 bases). V lost 4 bases to trimming and J lost 3 bases, with 12 bases between them. Germline V CDR1 and CDR2: LNHDA, SQIVND (reference sequence). The CDR3 length is 14 residues. Written as DNA, the CDR3 is TGTGCCAGTAGTACGTCAGGGGTCGACTATGGCTACACCTTC. The encoded protein is CASSTSGVDYGYTF.

V is TRBV20-1 and J is TRBJ2-7; 7 bases fit TRBD2. CDR3 length: 11 amino acids. The ends lost 5 bases at V and 4 bases at J; junction bases unmatched: 2. CDR1 is DFQATT and CDR2 is SNEGSKA in the germline V gene (reference sequence). CDR3 sequence reads: CSALGGYEQYF. The DNA of the CDR3 is TGCAGTGCTCTCGGGGGGTACGAGCAGTACTTC.

This clone has only a few counts. The chain carries TRBV5-4 and TRBJ1-6; 7 nucleotides match TRBD1. The CDR3 is 17 amino acids. The trim removed 2 bases at V and 7 bases at J, leaving 12 bases unmatched. Looked up from germline, CDR1 is SGHNT and CDR2 is YYREEE (reference sequence). The CDR3 reads CASSFTMTGPWNSPLHF. The CDR3 bases are TGTGCCAGCAGCTTCACGATGACAGGGCCTTGGAATTCACCCCTCCACTTT.

The chain carries TRBV5-5 and TRBJ2-1; 14 bases are shared with TRBD2. The germline V gene encodes CDR1 SGHKS and CDR2 YYEKEE (reference sequence). Trimming cost V 3 bases and J 6 bases; bases outside gene matches: 2. The CDR3 contains 15 residues. The CDR3 DNA follows: TGTGCCAGCAGCTCCGGGACTAGCGGGAGCAATGAGCAGTTCTTC. This sequence encodes CASSSGTSGSNEQFF.

The gene calls are TRBV3-1 (or the pseudogene TRBV3-2) and TRBJ1-5; D might be TRBD1 (5 bases). The V and J ends lost 3 bases and 2 bases respectively, with 14 bases between them. Germline V gives CDR1 LGHDT, CDR2 YNNKEL (reference sequence). CDR3 length: 16 residues. CDR3 sequence: CASSHSRVGGNQPQHF. The CDR3 nucleotides read TGTGCCAGCAGCCATTCCAGGGTCGGTGGCAATCAGCCCCAGCATTTT.

In DNA, the CDR3 is TGTGCCAGTTCTAGGACAATTGATACTGAAGCTTTCTTT. As protein: CASSRTIDTEAFF. The rearrangement joins TRBV6-6 to TRBJ1-1; the D gene is possibly TRBD1 (5 bases). Trimming shortened V by 9 bases and J by 5 bases, and 16 bases separated the two germline ends. The CDR3 length is 13 residues. Per germline, CDR1 MNHNY and CDR2 SVGAGI (reference sequence).

The rearrangement uses TRBV11-2 and TRBJ1-2; D perhaps matches TRBD1 (5 bases). CDR1 is SGHAT and CDR2 is FQNNGV in the germline V gene. The CDR3 length is 14 residues. Trimming took 4 bases from V and 1 from J, leaving 10 bases between them. The CDR3 sequence: CASSSTTVNYGYTF. The CDR3, as DNA: TGTGCCAGCAGCTCCACGACAGTTAACTATGGCTACACCTTC.

The chain has TRBV6-2 or TRBV6-3 and TRBJ2-2; 8 nucleotides agree with TRBD2. Germline V gene lookup returns CDR1 MNHEY and CDR2 SVGEGT. The CDR3 length is 15 residues. The V gene end was trimmed by 3 bases and the J gene end by 7 bases; junction bases not matched to a gene: 7. The CDR3 sequence: CASSYSGRAFGELFF. CDR3 nucleotides: TGTGCCAGCAGTTATTCCGGGAGGGCCTTCGGGGAGCTGTTTTTT.